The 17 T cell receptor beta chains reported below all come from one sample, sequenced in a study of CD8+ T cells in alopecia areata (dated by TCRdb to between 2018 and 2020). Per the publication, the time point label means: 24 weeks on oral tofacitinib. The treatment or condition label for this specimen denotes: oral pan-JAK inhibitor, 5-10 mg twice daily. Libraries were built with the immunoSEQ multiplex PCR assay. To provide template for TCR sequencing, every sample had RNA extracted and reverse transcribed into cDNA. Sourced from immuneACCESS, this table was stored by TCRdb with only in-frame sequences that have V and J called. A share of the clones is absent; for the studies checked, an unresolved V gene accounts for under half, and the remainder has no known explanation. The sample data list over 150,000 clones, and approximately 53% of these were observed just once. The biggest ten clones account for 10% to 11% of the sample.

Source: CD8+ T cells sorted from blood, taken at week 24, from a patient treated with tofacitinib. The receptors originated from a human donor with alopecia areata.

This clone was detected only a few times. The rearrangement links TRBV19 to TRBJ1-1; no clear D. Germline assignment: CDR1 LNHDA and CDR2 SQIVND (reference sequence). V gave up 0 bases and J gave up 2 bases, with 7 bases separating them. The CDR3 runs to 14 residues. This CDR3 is CASSIDKTNTEAFF. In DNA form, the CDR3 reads TGTGCCAGTAGTATAGACAAGACTAACACTGAAGCTTTCTTT.

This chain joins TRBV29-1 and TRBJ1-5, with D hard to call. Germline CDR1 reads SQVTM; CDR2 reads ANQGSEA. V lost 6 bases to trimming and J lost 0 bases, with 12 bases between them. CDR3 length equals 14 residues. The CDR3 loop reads CSVYKTDSNQPQHF. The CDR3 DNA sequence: TGCAGCGTATATAAGACGGATAGCAATCAGCCCCAGCATTTT.

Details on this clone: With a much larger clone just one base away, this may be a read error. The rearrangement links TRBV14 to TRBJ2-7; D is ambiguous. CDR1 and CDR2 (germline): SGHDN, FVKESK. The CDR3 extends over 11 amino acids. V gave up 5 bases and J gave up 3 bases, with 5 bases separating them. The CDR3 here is CASSLGYEQYF. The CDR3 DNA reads TGTGCCAGCAGCTTAGGCTACGAGCAGTACTTC.

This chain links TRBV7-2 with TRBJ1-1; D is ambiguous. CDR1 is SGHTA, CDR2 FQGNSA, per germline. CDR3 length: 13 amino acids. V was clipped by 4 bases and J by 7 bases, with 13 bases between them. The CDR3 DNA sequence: TGTGCCAGCAGCTCCCGACCCACCAATGAAGCTTTCTTT. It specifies CASSSRPTNEAFF.

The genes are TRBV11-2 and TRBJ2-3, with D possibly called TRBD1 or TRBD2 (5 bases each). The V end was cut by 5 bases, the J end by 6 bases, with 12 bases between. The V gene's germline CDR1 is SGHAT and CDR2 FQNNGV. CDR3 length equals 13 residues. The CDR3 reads CASSLGPGDTQYF. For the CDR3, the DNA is TGTGCCAGCAGCCTGGGACCCGGGGATACGCAGTATTTT.

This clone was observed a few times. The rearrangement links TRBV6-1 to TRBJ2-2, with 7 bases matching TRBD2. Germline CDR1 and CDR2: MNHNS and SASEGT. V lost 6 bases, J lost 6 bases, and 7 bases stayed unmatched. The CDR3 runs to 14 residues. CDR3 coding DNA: TGTGCCAGCAGACCCCTTGGGGGGGCCGGGGAGCTGTTTTTT. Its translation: CASRPLGGAGELFF.

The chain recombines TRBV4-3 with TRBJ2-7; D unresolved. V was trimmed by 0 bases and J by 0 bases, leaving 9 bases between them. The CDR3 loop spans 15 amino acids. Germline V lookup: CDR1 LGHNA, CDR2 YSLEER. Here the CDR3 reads CASSQDPEYSYEQYF. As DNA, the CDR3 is TGCGCCAGCAGCCAAGATCCAGAGTACTCCTACGAGCAGTACTTC.

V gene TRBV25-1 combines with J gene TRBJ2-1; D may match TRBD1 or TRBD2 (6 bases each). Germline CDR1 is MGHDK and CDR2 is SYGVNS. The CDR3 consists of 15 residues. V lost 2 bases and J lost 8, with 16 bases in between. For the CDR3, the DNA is TGTGCCAGCAGTGAACCGGGGGCTTTGGTAGATGAGCAGTTCTTC. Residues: CASSEPGALVDEQFF.

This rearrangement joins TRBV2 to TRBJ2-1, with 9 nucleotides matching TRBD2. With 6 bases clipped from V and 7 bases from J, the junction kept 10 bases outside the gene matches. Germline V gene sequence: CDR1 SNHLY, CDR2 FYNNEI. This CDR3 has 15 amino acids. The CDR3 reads CASRRGGGAGNEQFF. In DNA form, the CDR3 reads TGTGCCAGCAGGCGTGGCGGGGGGGCCGGAAATGAGCAGTTCTTC.

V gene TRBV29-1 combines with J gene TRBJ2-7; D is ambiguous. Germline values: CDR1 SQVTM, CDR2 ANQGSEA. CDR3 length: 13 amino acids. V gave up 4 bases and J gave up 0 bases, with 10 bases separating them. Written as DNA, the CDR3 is TGCAGCGTTGCGTGGGAAAGCTCCTACGAGCAGTACTTC. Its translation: CSVAWESSYEQYF.

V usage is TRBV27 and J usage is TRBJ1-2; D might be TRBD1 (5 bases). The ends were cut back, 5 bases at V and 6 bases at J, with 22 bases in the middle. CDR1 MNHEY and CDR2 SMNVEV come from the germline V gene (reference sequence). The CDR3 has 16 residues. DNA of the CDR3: TGTGCCAGCAGTGCACGATCGGGACGAGATAGGGATGGCTACACCTTC. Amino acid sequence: CASSARSGRDRDGYTF.

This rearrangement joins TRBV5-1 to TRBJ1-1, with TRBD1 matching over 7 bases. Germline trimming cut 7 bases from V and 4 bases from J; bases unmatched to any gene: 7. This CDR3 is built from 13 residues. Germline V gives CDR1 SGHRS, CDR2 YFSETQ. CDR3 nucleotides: TGCGCCAGCTCCATACACAGGGGCACTGAAGCTTTCTTT. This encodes CASSIHRGTEAFF.

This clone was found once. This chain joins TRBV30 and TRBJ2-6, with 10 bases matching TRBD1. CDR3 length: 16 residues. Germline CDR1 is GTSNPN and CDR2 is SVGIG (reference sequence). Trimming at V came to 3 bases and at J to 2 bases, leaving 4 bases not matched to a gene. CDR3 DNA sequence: TGTGCCTGGAGCGCCGGGACAGGGGCTGGGGCCAACGTCCTGACTTTC. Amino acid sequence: CAWSAGTGAGANVLTF.

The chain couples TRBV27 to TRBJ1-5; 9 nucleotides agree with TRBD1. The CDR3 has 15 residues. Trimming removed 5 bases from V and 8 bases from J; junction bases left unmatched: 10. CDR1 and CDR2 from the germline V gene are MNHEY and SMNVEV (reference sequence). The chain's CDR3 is CASSPRTGAAEPQHF. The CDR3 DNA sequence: TGTGCCAGCAGTCCGAGGACAGGGGCAGCAGAGCCCCAGCATTTT.

The CDR3 coding sequence is TGTGCCAGCAGCCCACCGGGCGGGCTGGGCCACAATGAGCAGTTCTTC. This translates into CASSPPGGLGHNEQFF. The chain recombines TRBV7-6 with TRBJ2-1; D may be TRBD2 (5 bases). V lost 5 bases and J lost 5, with 19 bases in between. CDR1 SGHVS and CDR2 FNYEAQ come from the germline V gene. This CDR3 contains 16 residues.

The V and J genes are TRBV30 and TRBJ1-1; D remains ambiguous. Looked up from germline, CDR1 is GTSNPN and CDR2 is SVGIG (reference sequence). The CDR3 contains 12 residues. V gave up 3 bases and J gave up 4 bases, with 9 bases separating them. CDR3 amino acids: CAWSRAGTEAFF. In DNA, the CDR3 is TGTGCCTGGAGCCGGGCTGGCACTGAAGCTTTCTTT.

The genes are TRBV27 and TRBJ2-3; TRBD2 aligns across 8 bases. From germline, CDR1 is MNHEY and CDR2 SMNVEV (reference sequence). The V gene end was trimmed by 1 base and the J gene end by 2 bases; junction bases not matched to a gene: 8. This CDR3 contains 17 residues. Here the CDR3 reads CASSLLMAGGPTDTQYF. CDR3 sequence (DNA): TGTGCCAGCAGTTTATTGATGGCGGGGGGTCCCACAGATACGCAGTATTTT.